A single sample is the source of the 27 T cell receptor beta chains below, sequenced in a study of regulatory T cells in long-lasting Graves disease. Described time point: newly diagnosed GD, antithyroid drugs for less than 3 months. With RNA extracted from PBMCs as input, the TCR library was made. With iRepertoire HTBI primers and Arm-PCR of CDR3 regions, TCR beta libraries were built. TCRdb re-derived calls from the multiplex PCR reads in MiXCR, one entry per CDR3 protein. The sample has hundreds of thousands of distinct CDR3 sequences; approximately 15% are singletons. The same specimen was also included in a second study, on T cells in Graves' hyperthyroidism and ophthalmopathy.

The starting material was peripheral blood mononuclear cells (PBMCs), obtained at new diagnosis, from a patient treated with antithyroid drugs. All receptors come from a woman aged 40-49 years with Graves disease.

This clonotype has a count of ten or more. The chain uses TRBV7-2 and TRBJ2-7; a possible D gene is TRBD1 (6 bases). This CDR3 is 11 amino acids long. The germline CDR1 and CDR2 sequences are SGHTA and FQGNSA. Trimming removed 5 bases at V and 9 bases at J, with 11 bases between. This CDR3 is CASSDTGWQYF. The DNA of the CDR3 is TGTGCCAGCAGCGATACAGGGTGGCAGTACTTC. Based on the CDR3 plus reference TRBV7-2 and TRBJ2-7, the full variable domain is GAGVSQSPSNKVTEKGKDVELRCDPISGHTALYWYRQSLGQGLEFLIYFQGNSAPDKSGLPSDRFSAERTGGSVSTLTIQRTQQEDSAVYLCASSDTGWQYFGPGTRLTVT.

This clonotype was counted many times. The chain combines TRBV28 with TRBJ1-2, with 9 bases that match TRBD1. Germline V gene lookup returns CDR1 MDHEN and CDR2 SYDVKM. CDR3 size: 13 residues. The V and J ends lost 4 bases and 7 bases, in that order; junction bases with no gene match: 4. The DNA for the CDR3 is TGTGCCAGCAGTTCGGACAGGGGAGGTGGCTACACCTTC. Its translation: CASSSDRGGGYTF.

The chain employs TRBV28 and TRBJ1-2; 7 bases align to TRBD1. V shed 2 bases, J shed 3 bases, and the junction held 9 bases outside the gene matches. From germline, CDR1 is MDHEN and CDR2 SYDVKM. This CDR3 is 16 amino acids long. CDR3 coding DNA: TGTGCCAGCAGTTTAAGGCAAACAGGGGCAGACTATGGCTACACCTTC. It is translated as CASSLRQTGADYGYTF.

This clonotype was detected many times. J is TRBJ2-1 and V is TRBV9; 7 bases agree with TRBD1. CDR1 SGDLS and CDR2 YYNGEE come from the germline V gene. Trimming at V came to 3 bases and at J to 2 bases, leaving 2 bases not matched to a gene. The length of the CDR3 is 14 residues. Here the CDR3 DNA reads TGTGCCAGCAGCGGACAGGGTACCTACAATGAGCAGTTCTTC. Amino acids: CASSGQGTYNEQFF.

The table lists this clonotype with many counts. The J gene is TRBJ2-7, the V gene TRBV7-6; 8 bases match TRBD1. Germline trimming cut 5 bases from V and 4 bases from J; bases unmatched to any gene: 10. This CDR3 has 15 residues. Germline CDR1 is SGHVS and CDR2 is FNYEAQ. The CDR3: CASSQQPGQEYEQYF. The CDR3 DNA is TGTGCCAGCAGCCAGCAACCGGGACAGGAGTACGAGCAGTACTTC. Full variable domain (remainder filled in from reference TRBV7-6 and TRBJ2-7): GAGVSQSPRYKVTKRGQDVALRCDPISGHVSLYWYRQALGQGPEFLTYFNYEAQQDKSGLPNDRFSAERPEGSISTLTIQRTEQRDSAMYRCASSQQPGQEYEQYFGPGTRLTVT.

This chain links TRBV19 with TRBJ2-1, with TRBD2 matching 11 bases. CDR1 LNHDA and CDR2 SQIVND come from the germline V gene (reference sequence). CDR3 size: 16 residues. V trimming: 3 bases; J trimming: 4 bases; junction bases outside the gene matches: 5. The CDR3 DNA follows: TGTGCCAGTAGTATTATAGCGGGAGGGCGGTACAATGAGCAGTTCTTC. Translation gives CASSIIAGGRYNEQFF.

This clonotype was observed at least ten times. V and J are TRBV28 and TRBJ2-2; tentative D call: TRBD1 (6 bases). The CDR3 extends over 12 amino acids. Germline lookup yields CDR1 MDHEN and CDR2 SYDVKM. V lost 11 bases, J lost 6 bases, and 13 bases lay in between. In DNA, the CDR3 is TGTGCCGGACGAGGGGGACCCGGGGAGCTGTTTTTT. Protein: CAGRGGPGELFF.

This clonotype was found many times. This sequence joins TRBV12-3 or TRBV12-4 and TRBJ1-3; D is unclear. The length of the CDR3 is 15 residues. Trimming took 5 bases from V and 2 from J, leaving 13 bases between them. In DNA, the CDR3 is TGTGCCAGCAGTCCTATTACGGGTGCTGGAAACACCATATATTTT. It yields the protein CASSPITGAGNTIYF.

V and J are TRBV24-1 and TRBJ2-2; no clear D gene. CDR1 KGHDR and CDR2 SFDVKD come from the germline V gene. V gave up 6 bases and J gave up 5 bases, with 6 bases separating them. The CDR3 spans 12 residues. Here the CDR3 reads CATSLRTGELFF. The CDR3 bases are TGTGCCACCAGTCTGAGGACCGGGGAGCTGTTTTTT.

This clonotype was picked up many times. The V gene is TRBV2, the J gene TRBJ1-2; D uncertain. This CDR3 region has 14 residues. V lost 4 bases and J 0 bases, leaving 9 bases between the germline ends. Germline values: CDR1 SNHLY, CDR2 FYNNEI. The CDR3 protein is CASSGTDPNYGYTF. In nucleotides, the CDR3 is TGTGCCAGCAGTGGGACGGACCCTAACTATGGCTACACCTTC.

The sample holds a few counts of this clonotype. This rearrangement joins TRBV5-1 to TRBJ2-7, with TRBD1 identical over 9 bases. The CDR3 totals 14 residues. V shed 4 bases, J shed 5 bases, and the junction held 7 bases outside the gene matches. Germline assignment: CDR1 SGHRS and CDR2 YFSETQ. The CDR3 protein is CASSPRDRVDEQYF. In nucleotides, the CDR3 is TGCGCCAGCAGCCCGAGGGACAGGGTCGACGAGCAGTACTTC.

This clonotype was seen many times. J is TRBJ2-3 and V is TRBV7-9; D is possibly TRBD1 or TRBD2 (5 bases each). CDR1 is SEHNR and CDR2 is FQNEAQ in the germline V gene (reference sequence). Trimming pared 1 base from V and 0 bases from J, leaving 14 bases between. The CDR3 has 17 amino acids. The CDR3 DNA follows: TGTGCCAGCAGCTTAGAGTGGGGGAAAGAAAGCACAGATACGCAGTATTTT. As protein: CASSLEWGKESTDTQYF.

This clonotype was observed at least ten times. J is TRBJ2-1 and V is TRBV2; 7 nucleotides line up with TRBD1. CDR1 and CDR2 from the germline V gene are SNHLY and FYNNEI. The CDR3 covers 14 residues. Trimming took 4 bases from V and 2 from J; bases not matched to a gene: 2. CDR3 residues: CASSVGGAYNEQFF. Written as DNA, the CDR3 is TGTGCCAGCAGTGTAGGGGGCGCCTACAATGAGCAGTTCTTC.

This clonotype was detected a few times. The chain has TRBV29-1 and TRBJ2-1; perhaps TRBD2 as D (7 bases). V was clipped by 5 bases and J by 0 bases, with 14 bases between them. Per the germline V gene, CDR1 is SQVTM and CDR2 is ANQGSEA. The CDR3 covers 15 residues. The CDR3 protein is CSVRGEGGSYNEQFF. The CDR3 DNA sequence: TGCAGCGTTCGCGGGGAGGGGGGCTCCTACAATGAGCAGTTCTTC.

This clonotype was seen at least ten times. The CDR3 spells CSVRLSGSDTQYF. DNA for the CDR3: TGCAGCGTCCGTCTTAGCGGATCAGATACGCAGTATTTT. This sequence joins TRBV29-1 and TRBJ2-3; the D gene is possibly TRBD2 (6 bases). Germline V gene lookup returns CDR1 SQVTM and CDR2 ANQGSEA. CDR3 length: 13 amino acids. Trimming shortened V by 6 bases and J by 4 bases, and 14 bases separated the two germline ends.

To note about this clonotype: The junction departs from the called germline gene at one end, perhaps through a read error. This chain uses TRBV20-1 with TRBJ2-7, with D possibly being TRBD1 or TRBD2 (5 bases each). Germline V gene lookup returns CDR1 DFQATT and CDR2 SNEGSKA (reference sequence). The CDR3 spans 14 residues. For the CDR3, the DNA is TGCAGTGCTAGAGAGGGGACCTACTCCTACGGGCAGTACTTC. It specifies CSAREGTYSYGQYF.

This clonotype showed up many times. The chain uses TRBV29-1 and TRBJ2-3; no clear D. The V end lost 4 bases, the J end lost 0 bases, and 14 bases lay between the germline ends. Looked up from germline, CDR1 is SQVTM and CDR2 is ANQGSEA. This CDR3 has 15 amino acids. The CDR3 region is CSVVSRYTSTDTQYF. The CDR3 bases are TGCAGCGTTGTCAGTAGGTACACTAGCACAGATACGCAGTATTTT.

This clonotype was seen many times. This chain connects TRBV2 to TRBJ2-7; TRBD2 agrees at 15 bases. CDR3 length: 22 residues. Looked up from germline, CDR1 is SNHLY and CDR2 is FYNNEI. V dropped 6 bases and J dropped 3; count of bases not matched to a gene: 24. The CDR3 bases are TGTGCCAGCAGGGACCAACGAGGGACTAGCGGGAGGACCAGCAAGGGAGACTACGAGCAGTACTTC. As protein: CASRDQRGTSGRTSKGDYEQYF.

This clonotype occurred many times. The chain employs TRBV5-8 and TRBJ2-1, with D perhaps matching TRBD2 (6 bases). The CDR3 length is 13 residues. Germline V gene data show CDR1 as SGHTS and CDR2 as YDEGEE. V was pared by 4 bases and J by 6 bases, with 11 bases between. CDR3 nucleotide sequence: TGTGCCAGCAGCCGAGGACTACGCAATGAGCAGTTCTTC. It yields the protein CASSRGLRNEQFF.

Concerning this clonotype itself: One base away lies a much larger clone, so this may be a sequencing read error. This chain connects TRBV20-1 to TRBJ2-1; 15 nucleotides agree with TRBD2. The CDR3 has 21 residues. V lost 5 bases and J lost 0; bases outside the gene matches: 17. Germline assignment: CDR1 DFQATT and CDR2 SNEGSKA (reference sequence). Here the CDR3 reads CSAGTPGLAGGFLSSYNEQFF. CDR3 nucleotides: TGCAGTGCTGGTACGCCCGGACTAGCGGGAGGGTTTTTGAGCTCCTACAATGAGCAGTTCTTC.

On this clonotype itself: This may be a read error, as it is one base from a much larger clone. The J gene is TRBJ1-2, the V gene TRBV2; 10 nucleotides agree with TRBD1. Looked up from germline, CDR1 is SNHLY and CDR2 is FYNNEI. The CDR3 is 13 amino acids. Trimming took 11 bases from V and 8 from J; bases not matched to a gene: 11. CDR3 nucleotide sequence: TGTGCCGGCGCGGGACAGGGGTTTAGAGGCTACACCTTC. Translated: CAGAGQGFRGYTF.

The rearrangement uses TRBV30 and TRBJ1-1; D perhaps matches TRBD1 (6 bases). The CDR3 contains 15 residues. V was trimmed by 4 bases and J by 4 bases, leaving 19 bases between them. The germline V gene has CDR1 GTSNPN and CDR2 SVGIG (reference sequence). CDR3: CAWNWQGIGSTEAFF. CDR3 coding DNA: TGTGCCTGGAACTGGCAGGGGATAGGATCCACTGAAGCTTTCTTT.

This clonotype occurred a few times. The rearrangement links TRBV19 to TRBJ2-4; 12 bases map to TRBD1. This CDR3 has 19 residues. J lost 3 bases, V lost 5 bases, and 14 bases had no gene match. Germline values: CDR1 LNHDA, CDR2 SQIVND (reference sequence). The CDR3 protein is CASSGTGQGADFGKNIQYF. In DNA, the CDR3 is TGTGCCAGTAGTGGAACGGGACAGGGGGCCGATTTTGGCAAAAACATTCAGTACTTC.

Of note for this clonotype: This may stem from a read error, because a much larger clone lies one nucleotide away. This chain uses TRBV7-2 with TRBJ2-1, with 13 bases matching TRBD2. Germline loops: CDR1 SGHTA, CDR2 FQGNSA. CDR3 size: 14 residues. CDR3 sequence reads: CASNLELAGGLRFF. For the CDR3, the DNA is TGTGCCAGCAACTTAGAACTAGCGGGAGGGCTGCGGTTCTTC.

This clonotype was observed a few times. The chain carries TRBV6-1 and TRBJ2-7; 7 nucleotides line up with TRBD1. The germline CDR1 and CDR2 sequences are MNHNS and SASEGT. The junction had 9 bases not matched to a gene; V was cut back by 9 bases and J by 4 bases. The CDR3 length is 13 residues. In DNA form, the CDR3 reads TGTGCCAGTCACCGGGACAGAAAATACGAGCAGTACTTC. Translation: CASHRDRKYEQYF.

This clonotype was observed many times. The V call is TRBV12-3 or TRBV12-4, the J call TRBJ1-2; D perhaps matches TRBD1 (6 bases). Trimming took off 6 bases at V and 4 bases at J, with 15 bases between the two ends. The CDR3 runs to 14 residues. The CDR3 loop is CASSPGGGGYGYTF. CDR3 coding DNA: TGTGCCAGCAGCCCTGGGGGAGGGGGCTATGGCTACACCTTC.

The chain links TRBV4-1 to TRBJ2-7, with D tentatively TRBD1 (6 bases). Trimming took 7 bases from V and 4 from J, leaving 20 bases between them. In germline, CDR1 is MGHRA, CDR2 YSYEKL. This CDR3 comprises 15 residues. The CDR3, as DNA: TGCGCCAGCACGACAAGTACCGGGACAACTTACGAGCAGTACTTC. Amino acid sequence: CASTTSTGTTYEQYF.